Listed below are T cell receptor beta chains from one sample, sequenced in a study of T cell responses to AZD1222 COVID-19 vaccine. Clones were read by immunoSEQ multiplex PCR, and TCRdb kept only the in-frame ones, dropping some. Of 100,000 to 130,000 clones in the sample, roughly 90% are singletons; the top ten hold approximately 7%. The starting material was peripheral blood, obtained on day 0 of AZD1222 vaccination. The receptor set was obtained from an adult in good health. The CDR3 runs from the conserved cysteine through the conserved F or W. A D gene is named only where the DNA matches it firmly. Clone size appears in some rows only: once, few, many, or a class for an expanded clone.

>TRBJ2-2|TRBV7-9|.|.
CASSLTWATGELFF
TGTGCCAGCAGCTTAACCTGGGCCACCGGGGAGCTGTTTTTT
>TRBJ1-4|TRBV29-1|.|.
CSVGGGQINEKLFF
TGCAGCGTTGGGGGAGGACAGATAAATGAAAAACTGTTTTTT
>TRBJ2-3|TRBV11-2|TRBD1|.
CASSWGQLTDTQYF
TGTGCCAGCAGCTGGGGACAGCTCACAGATACGCAGTATTTT
>TRBJ1-1|TRBV5-1|.|few
CASSFGGVSTEAFF
TGCGCCAGCAGCTTTGGGGGGGTTAGCACTGAAGCTTTCTTT
>TRBJ2-2|TRBV2|.|.
CASSRNTGELFF
TGTGCCAGCAGCCGGAACACCGGGGAGCTGTTTTTT
>TRBJ1-5|TRBV6-5|.|few
CASSYGGGQPQHF
TGTGCCAGCAGTTACGGGGGGGGTCAGCCCCAGCATTTT
>TRBJ2-1|TRBV19|.|.
CASKVGNGVNEQFF
TGTGCCAGTAAAGTGGGGAATGGCGTCAATGAGCAGTTCTTC
>TRBJ2-5|TRBV7-2|.|.
CASSFAGYTTQYF
TGTGCCAGCAGCTTTGCAGGGTATACGACCCAGTACTTC
>TRBJ1-1|TRBV9|TRBD1|.
CASSVQGASTEAFF
TGTGCCAGCAGCGTACAGGGGGCTAGCACTGAAGCTTTCTTT
>TRBJ2-1|TRBV7-6|TRBD2|few
CASSPGTSGNNEQFF
TGTGCCAGCAGCCCCGGGACTAGCGGTAACAATGAGCAGTTCTTC
>TRBJ2-5|TRBV10-3|.|.
CAIREDSQETQYF
TGTGCCATCAGGGAAGACAGCCAAGAGACCCAGTACTTC
>TRBJ2-7|TRBV6-5|TRBD1|.
CASSQDRGPYEQYF
TGTGCCAGCAGTCAGGACAGGGGGCCTTACGAGCAGTACTTC
>TRBJ1-5|TRBV25-1|.|.
CASTRGGNQPQHF
TGTGCCAGCACCCGGGGTGGCAATCAGCCCCAGCATTTT
>TRBJ1-4|TRBV5-1|TRBD1|.
CASSSPGQPNEKLFF
TGCGCCAGCAGCTCACCGGGACAGCCTAATGAAAAACTGTTTTTT
>TRBJ2-7|TRBV28|TRBD2|once
CASSFSGGPVYEQYF
TGTGCCAGCAGTTTTTCGGGAGGGCCGGTATACGAGCAGTACTTC
>TRBJ2-7|TRBV19|TRBD2|once
CASSIQTSGSYEQYF
TGTGCCAGTAGTATCCAGACTAGCGGGAGCTACGAGCAGTACTTC
>TRBJ2-5|TRBV6-5|.|.
CASSRVRETQYF
TGTGCCAGCAGCAGGGTTCGGGAGACCCAGTACTTC
>TRBJ2-1|TRBV5-3|TRBD2|once
CARSFGPGLAGPQPGSYNEQFF
TGTGCCAGAAGCTTCGGACCGGGACTAGCGGGTCCTCAACCCGGCTCCTACAATGAGCAGTTCTTC
>TRBJ2-7|TRBV20-1|TRBD1|.
CSASRPGQGSEQYF
TGCAGTGCTAGTCGTCCGGGACAGGGTAGCGAGCAGTACTTC
>TRBJ1-5|TRBV10-1|.|few
CASRGISNQPQHF
TGCGCCAGCAGGGGGATTAGCAATCAGCCCCAGCATTTT
>TRBJ2-5|TRBV28|TRBD1|.
CASSSLGTGGIKTQYF
TGTGCCAGCAGTAGCCTCGGGACAGGGGGCATAAAGACCCAGTACTTC
>TRBJ1-4|TRBV27|TRBD1|.
CASSLRGTGEKLFF
TGTGCCAGCAGCCTCAGGGGGACGGGGGAAAAACTGTTTTTT
>TRBJ2-7|TRBV5-6|.|.
CASSFQRSSYEQYF
TGTGCCAGCAGCTTCCAGCGGTCCTCCTACGAGCAGTACTTC
>TRBJ2-3|TRBV9|.|.
CASSVLGQGPDTQYF
TGTGCCAGCAGCGTATTAGGTCAGGGACCAGATACGCAGTATTTT
>TRBJ2-4|TRBV28|TRBD1|.
CASTGQKNIQYF
TGTGCCAGCACGGGACAGAAAAACATTCAGTACTTC
>TRBJ1-1|TRBV5-1|.|.
CASSLIGENTEAFF
TGCGCCAGCAGCTTGATAGGGGAGAACACTGAAGCTTTCTTT
>TRBJ2-7|TRBV28|.|.
CASSPPSGNYEQYF
TGTGCCAGCAGTCCCCCCTCGGGGAACTACGAGCAGTACTTC
>TRBJ2-5|TRBV20-1|.|.
CSAVYPETQYF
TGCAGTGCTGTATACCCGGAGACCCAGTACTTC